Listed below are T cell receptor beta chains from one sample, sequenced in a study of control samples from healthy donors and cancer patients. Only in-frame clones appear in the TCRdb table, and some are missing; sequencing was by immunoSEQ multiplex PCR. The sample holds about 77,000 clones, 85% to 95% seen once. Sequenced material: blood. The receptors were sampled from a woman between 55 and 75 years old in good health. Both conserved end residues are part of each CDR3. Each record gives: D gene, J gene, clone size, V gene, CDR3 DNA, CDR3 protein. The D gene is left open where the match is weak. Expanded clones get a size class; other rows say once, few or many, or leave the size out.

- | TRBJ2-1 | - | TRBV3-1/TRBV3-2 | TGTGCCAGCAGCCGATACAATGAGCAGTTCTTC | CASSRYNEQFF
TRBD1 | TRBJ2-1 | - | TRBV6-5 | TGTGCCAGCAGTTACCGACAGGGGCAGCAGTTCTTC | CASSYRQGQQFF
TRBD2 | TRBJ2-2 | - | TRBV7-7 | TGTGCTAGCAGCATGGGACTAGCGGACACCGGGGAGCTGTTTTTT | CASSMGLADTGELFF
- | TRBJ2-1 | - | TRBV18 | TGTGCCAGCTCACCACGAGTTGGTGAGCAGTTCTTC | CASSPRVGEQFF
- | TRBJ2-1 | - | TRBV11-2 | TGTGCCAGCAGCTTAGATCCCCAGTACAATGAGCAGTTCTTC | CASSLDPQYNEQFF
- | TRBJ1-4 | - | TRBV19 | TGTGCCAGTAGTAATAGATATCTAAATGAAAAACTGTTTTTT | CASSNRYLNEKLFF
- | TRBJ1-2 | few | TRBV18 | TGTGCCAGCTCAACAGACGGGGTGAACGGCTACACCTTC | CASSTDGVNGYTF
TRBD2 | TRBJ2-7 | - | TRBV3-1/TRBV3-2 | TGTGCCAGCAGCCTCCGCGGGAGCTACGAGCAGTACTTC | CASSLRGSYEQYF
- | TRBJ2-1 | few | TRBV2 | TGTGCCAGCAGTGCCGGGACTCATACCTACAATGAGCAGTTCTTC | CASSAGTHTYNEQFF
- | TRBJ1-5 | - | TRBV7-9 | TGTGCCAGCAGCTTGGAGACAGGCGGCAATCAGCCCCAGCATTTT | CASSLETGGNQPQHF
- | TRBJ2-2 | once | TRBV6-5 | TGTGCCAGCAGTTTGGGAACCAGGGCCACCGGGGAGCTGTTTTTT | CASSLGTRATGELFF
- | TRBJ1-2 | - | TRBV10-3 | TGTGCCATCAGTGAGTCCGGGTCGGGGGATTATGGCTACACCTTC | CAISESGSGDYGYTF
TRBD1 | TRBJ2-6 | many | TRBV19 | TGTGCCAGTAGCCCGGACAGGGCTGGGGCCAACGTCCTGACTTTC | CASSPDRAGANVLTF
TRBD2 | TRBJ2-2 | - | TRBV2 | TGTGCCAGTGCTCGGACTAGCGGGAGGGCCCATACCGGGGAGCTGTTTTTT | CASARTSGRAHTGELFF
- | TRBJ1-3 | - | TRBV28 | TGTGCCAGCAGTTTAGGGGGGGGAACTGGAAACACCATATATTTT | CASSLGGGTGNTIYF
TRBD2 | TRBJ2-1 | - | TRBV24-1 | TGTGCCACCAGTGATTTGCAGTATTCCCCTAGCGGGGGAAGCTCCTACAATGAGCAGTTCTTC | CATSDLQYSPSGGSSYNEQFF
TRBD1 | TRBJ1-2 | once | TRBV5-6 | TGTGCCAGCAGCTGGCAGGGGGAGATTGGCTACACCTTC | CASSWQGEIGYTF
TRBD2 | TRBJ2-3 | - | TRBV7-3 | TGTGCCAGCAGCTTCCTGCCAGCTAGCGGACGCACAGATACGCAGTATTTT | CASSFLPASGRTDTQYF
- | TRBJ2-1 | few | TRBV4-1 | TGCGCCAGCAGCCAATTTTTGATATCCCGATCCCGGGTCTTACGAGAGGGTGAGCAGTTCTTC | CASSQFLISRSRVLREGEQFF
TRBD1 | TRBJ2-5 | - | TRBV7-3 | TGTGCCAGCAGCGTAGCGTTTGGGACAGGGCAAGAGACCCAGTACTTC | CASSVAFGTGQETQYF
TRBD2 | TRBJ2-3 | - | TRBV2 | TGTGCCCTGCGACCTGGACTAGCGGGATCTACGCAGTATTTT | CALRPGLAGSTQYF
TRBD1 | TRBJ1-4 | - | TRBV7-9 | TGTGCCCTTGGGGCAGGGGGGACCACTAATGAAAAACTGTTTTTT | CALGAGGTTNEKLFF
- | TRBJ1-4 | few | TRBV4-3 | TGCGCCAGCAGTCGACACGTAACAACTAATGAAAAACTGTTTTTT | CASSRHVTTNEKLFF
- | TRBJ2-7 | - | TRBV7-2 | TGTGCCAGCAGCCCCCGGGATGGGCTAAGGCGCGAGCAGTACTTC | CASSPRDGLRREQYF
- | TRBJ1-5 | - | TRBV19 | TGTGCCAGTAATGACAGGACTAGCAATCAGCCCCAGCATTTT | CASNDRTSNQPQHF
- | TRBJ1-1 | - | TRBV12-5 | TGTGCTAGTGGCCTAAGGGAGAACACTGAAGCTTTCTTT | CASGLRENTEAFF
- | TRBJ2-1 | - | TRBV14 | TGTGCCAGCAGCCAAGCATCCTCCTACAATGAGCAGTTCTTC | CASSQASSYNEQFF
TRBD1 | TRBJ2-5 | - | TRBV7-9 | TGTGCCAGCAGCTTATCTCAGGGGGCAAGGGAGACCCAGTACTTC | CASSLSQGARETQYF
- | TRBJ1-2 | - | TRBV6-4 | TGTGCCAGCTTGGGGGAACAGGCCGTCTATGGCTACACCTTC | CASLGEQAVYGYTF
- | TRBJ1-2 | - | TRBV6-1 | TGTGCCAGCAGTGAAACAGGCGGCTACACCTTC | CASSETGGYTF
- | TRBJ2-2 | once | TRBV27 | TGTGCCAGCAGTTTATCGTGGTCCCATAGGGGCGGGGAGCTGTTTTTT | CASSLSWSHRGGELFF
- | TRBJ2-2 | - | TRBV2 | TGTGCCAGCAGTGAATCGCCAGCTACCGGGGAGCTGTTTTTT | CASSESPATGELFF
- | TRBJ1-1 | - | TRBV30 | TGTGCCTGCCTTACAGGGAACACTGAAGCTTTCTTT | CACLTGNTEAFF
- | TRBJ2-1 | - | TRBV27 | TGTGCCAGCAGTTCGGGGCAAAACAATGAGCAGTTCTTC | CASSSGQNNEQFF
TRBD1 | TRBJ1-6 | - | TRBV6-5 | TGTGCCAGCAGTTACTCGGACAGGCTCCCTTCGTCACCCCTCCACTTT | CASSYSDRLPSSPLHF
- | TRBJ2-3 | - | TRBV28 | TGTGCCAGCAGTTTAGGATCAGATACGCAGTATTTT | CASSLGSDTQYF
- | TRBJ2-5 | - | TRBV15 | TGTGCCACCAGCAGAGGAGGAGAGACCCAGTACTTC | CATSRGGETQYF
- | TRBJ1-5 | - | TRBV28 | TGTGCCAGCAGTTTGGCCAGTAGCAATCAGCCCCAGCATTTT | CASSLASSNQPQHF
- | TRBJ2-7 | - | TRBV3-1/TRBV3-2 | TGTGCCAGCAGCTCCAGGGGCGGGAGTGGCGAGCAGTACTTC | CASSSRGGSGEQYF
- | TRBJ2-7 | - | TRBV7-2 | TGTGCCAGCAGCTTAGAATGGAGCTACGAGCAGTACTTC | CASSLEWSYEQYF
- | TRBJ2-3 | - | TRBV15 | TGTGCCACCACCCACCGGCATGCGGTGCCCTACACAGATACGCAGTATTTT | CATTHRHAVPYTDTQYF
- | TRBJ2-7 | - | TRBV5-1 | TGCGCCAGCAGCTCACGACAGGGAGGCTACGAGCAGTACTTC | CASSSRQGGYEQYF
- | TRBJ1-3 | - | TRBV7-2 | TGTGCCAGCAGCGTAACCGGGACGTTAGGAGGAAACACCATATATTTT | CASSVTGTLGGNTIYF
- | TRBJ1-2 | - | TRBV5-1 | TGCGCCAGCAGCTCCCCCCAGGCTTTGTATGGCTACACCTTC | CASSSPQALYGYTF